These 10 T cell receptor beta chains were all obtained from the same sample, sequenced in a study of neurological immune-mediated disorders (dated by TCRdb to between 2018 and 2020). The library was obtained by 5' RACE. Sequencing took place on an Illumina HiSeq 2500. Starting from the raw public reads, TCRdb applied fastp trimming at Q25, assembled clones with MiXCR and retained in-frame beta chains. Merged by CDR3 protein, the rows form single entries marked with the most common genes and DNA. Counted in this sample were roughly 65,000 distinct CDR3 sequences; over 5% of them appeared once. About 5% of the sample rests with the top ten. The specimen sequenced was PBMCs. The receptor set was obtained from a human donor with multiple sclerosis. The donor label of this sample is uncertain.

In nucleotides, the CDR3 is TGTGCCAGTACTACAGGGCGCAATGAGCAGTTCTTC. Translated, it gives CASTTGRNEQFF. The J gene is TRBJ2-1, the V gene TRBV6-1; D is possibly TRBD1 (6 bases). Germline V CDR1 and CDR2: MNHNS, SASEGT. The CDR3 extends over 12 amino acids. Deletions cut 9 bases from V and 6 bases from J, with 12 bases between.

This chain uses TRBV7-3 with TRBJ2-1; 9 positions match TRBD2. With V trimmed by 1 base and J by 4 bases, 2 bases remained unmatched. The germline V gene has CDR1 SGHTA and CDR2 FQGTGA. The CDR3 is 15 amino acids. CDR3 sequence reads: CASSLIAGEYNEQFF. For the CDR3, the DNA is TGTGCCAGCAGCTTAATAGCGGGGGAATACAATGAGCAGTTCTTC.

At least ten counts were recorded for this clonotype. The chain uses TRBV7-6 and TRBJ2-3; D is undetermined. Trimming stripped 6 bases from V and 4 bases from J, with 8 bases between. This CDR3 has 12 amino acids. CDR1 is SGHVS and CDR2 is FNYEAQ in the germline V gene. The CDR3 sequence is CASSEESDTQYF. CDR3 coding DNA: TGTGCCAGCAGTGAGGAGTCAGATACGCAGTATTTT.

This clonotype came up many times. The genes are TRBV5-6 and TRBJ1-4, with D possibly matching TRBD1 (5 bases). The CDR3 loop spans 16 amino acids. The V end lost 4 bases, the J end lost 7 bases, and 20 bases lay between the germline ends. Germline CDR1 is SGHDT and CDR2 is YYEEEE. Written as DNA, the CDR3 is TGTGCCAGCAGCCCCAAGCTCGGATTTGGGGGTGAAAAACTGTTTTTT. Encoded protein: CASSPKLGFGGEKLFF. Full variable domain (remainder filled in from reference TRBV5-6 and TRBJ1-4): DAGVTQSPTHLIKTRGQQVTLRCSPKSGHDTVSWYQQALGQGPQFIFQYYEEEERQRGNFPDRFSGHQFPNYSSELNVNALLLGDSALYLCASSPKLGFGGEKLFFGSGTQLSVL.

This clonotype was detected many times. The chain couples TRBV5-1 to TRBJ2-7, with 7 bases that match TRBD1. V trimming: 4 bases; J trimming: 5 bases; junction bases outside the gene matches: 6. The germline V gene has CDR1 SGHRS and CDR2 YFSETQ. This CDR3 comprises 13 residues. CDR3 DNA: TGCGCCAGCAGCCCGACAGGGTTGGACGAGCAGTACTTC. Protein: CASSPTGLDEQYF.

This clonotype came up many times. The chain carries TRBV5-1 and TRBJ2-7, with 7 bases matching TRBD2. CDR3 length: 14 amino acids. V lost 0 bases and J lost 7; bases outside the gene matches: 7. Germline CDR1 SGHRS, CDR2 YFSETQ. DNA of the CDR3: TGCGCCAGCAGCTTGGCCGGAGCCGGGGGGGAGCAGTACTTC. Protein product: CASSLAGAGGEQYF.

This clonotype has at least ten counts. DNA for the CDR3: TGCAGTGCTAGTCTTTTAGGGGTCACAGATACGCAGTATTTT. Translated, it gives CSASLLGVTDTQYF. The chain has TRBV20-1 and TRBJ2-3, with D perhaps TRBD1 (5 bases). The length of the CDR3 is 14 residues. Germline V CDR1 and CDR2: DFQATT, SNEGSKA (reference sequence). Deletions cut 3 bases from V and 2 bases from J, with 12 bases between.

The table lists this clonotype with many counts. V usage is TRBV20-1 and J usage is TRBJ2-7; D remains ambiguous. V lost 6 bases to trimming and J lost 7 bases, with 16 bases between them. The CDR3 is made up of 12 amino acids. From germline, CDR1 is DFQATT and CDR2 SNEGSKA (reference sequence). This chain's CDR3 is CSALDPYQEQYF. Written as DNA, the CDR3 is TGCAGTGCCCTCGACCCATACCAGGAGCAGTACTTC.

This clonotype has at least ten counts. V is TRBV29-1 and J is TRBJ2-1; weak D call: TRBD2 (6 bases). Germline loops: CDR1 SQVTM, CDR2 ANQGSEA. V was shortened by 7 bases and J by 10 bases, with 23 bases between the two germline ends. This CDR3 comprises 14 residues. The DNA of the CDR3 is TGCAGCGGACGTAGGGGTAGCGGCACCTTAGAGCAGTTCTTC. Its translation: CSGRRGSGTLEQFF.

This chain links TRBV5-1 with TRBJ1-5; D is uncertain. The V gene's germline CDR1 is SGHRS and CDR2 YFSETQ. V gave up 4 bases and J gave up 5 bases, with 10 bases separating them. The CDR3 spans 13 residues. CDR3 coding DNA: TGCGCCAGCAGCATAGGACCTCATCAGCCCCAGCATTTT. Translating gives CASSIGPHQPQHF.